One and the same sample provided the 9 T cell receptor beta chains below, sequenced in a study of early T cells in non-severe SARS-CoV-2 infection. Each CDR3 protein is one row after TCRdb ran MiXCR on the 5' RACE reads. The data show 45,000 to 60,000 distinct CDR3 sequences, under 9% seen once. The specimen comprised whole blood, sampled at baseline. The receptors shown here come from an adult who was a healthcare worker with PCR-confirmed SARS-CoV-2 infection or an uninfected control (not recorded which).

This clonotype was detected only a few times. The chain links TRBV10-3 to TRBJ2-5; TRBD2 aligns across 9 bases. V shed 6 bases and J 3 bases; nucleotides not matched to a gene: 11. Germline V lookup: CDR1 ENHRY, CDR2 SYGVKD. The CDR3 runs 16 residues. CDR3 sequence: CAISEITLAGKETQYF. For the CDR3, the DNA is TGTGCCATCAGCGAAATAACGCTAGCGGGAAAAGAGACCCAGTACTTC.

A few counts support this clonotype. DNA for the CDR3: TGTGCCAGCAATACCTTCCGGGACAGCAATCAGCCCCAGCATTTT. This codes for CASNTFRDSNQPQHF. The chain links TRBV6-5 to TRBJ1-5; maybe TRBD1 (5 bases). Per germline, CDR1 MNHEY and CDR2 SVGAGI. The CDR3 consists of 15 residues. The ends were cut back, 7 bases at V and 1 base at J, with 14 bases in the middle.

The genes are TRBV12-3 or TRBV12-4 and TRBJ2-7, with a weak D call TRBD2 (6 bases). Trimming cost V 3 bases and J 3 bases, with 12 bases left between them. This CDR3 is built from 14 residues. CDR3 loop: CASSFGGDYYEQYF. The CDR3 DNA is TGTGCCAGCAGTTTTGGAGGGGATTACTACGAGCAGTACTTC.

This clonotype was counted only a few times. The V gene is TRBV2, the J gene TRBJ2-7, with D hard to call. The CDR3 is 13 amino acids. Trimming took off 9 bases at V and 1 base at J, with 13 bases between the two ends. Germline V gene sequence: CDR1 SNHLY, CDR2 FYNNEI. CDR3 protein: CASREIVSYEQYF. The CDR3 region has the DNA TGTGCCAGTAGGGAAATCGTTTCCTACGAGCAGTACTTC.

This clonotype has ten or more counts. The chain combines TRBV11-2 with TRBJ2-3; D is undetermined. V was pared by 6 bases and J by 0 bases, with 13 bases between. The CDR3 is made up of 15 amino acids. Germline V gives CDR1 SGHAT, CDR2 FQNNGV. The CDR3, as DNA: TGTGCCAGCAGTAGGCCGGGCCCGAGCACAGATACGCAGTATTTT. It is translated as CASSRPGPSTDTQYF.

The table lists this clonotype with many counts. V gene TRBV12-3 or TRBV12-4 combines with J gene TRBJ1-3, with 10 bases lining up with TRBD1. This CDR3 is 16 amino acids long. V was pared by 6 bases and J by 4 bases, with 9 bases of the junction left unmatched. In DNA form, the CDR3 reads TGTGCCAGCAGCCCCAGGACAGGGGGTCCCGGAAACACCATATATTTT. Its translation: CASSPRTGGPGNTIYF.

This clonotype was recorded many times. As DNA, the CDR3 is TGTGCCAGCAGGAGAGGACAGGGAGAGACCCAGTACTTC. Translated, it gives CASRRGQGETQYF. This chain uses TRBV2 with TRBJ2-5, with 8 bases that match TRBD1. J gave up 4 bases and V 6 bases, and 4 bases lay outside the gene matches. Per the germline V gene, CDR1 is SNHLY and CDR2 is FYNNEI. The CDR3 is 13 amino acids. Full variable domain (outside the CDR3, taken from reference TRBV2 and TRBJ2-5): EPEVTQTPSHQVTQMGQEVILRCVPISNHLYFYWYRQILGQKVEFLVSFYNNEISEKSEIFDDQFSVERPDGSNFTLKIRSTKLEDSAMYFCASRRGQGETQYFGPGTRLLVL.

The chain carries TRBV7-2 and TRBJ2-7; possibly TRBD1 for D (5 bases). The CDR3 length is 15 residues. Germline V CDR1 and CDR2: SGHTA, FQGNSA. The V gene lost 1 base and the J gene lost 2 bases, with 12 bases spanning the gap. The CDR3 here is CASSLGGRAPYEQYF. DNA of the CDR3: TGTGCCAGCAGCTTAGGTGGCAGGGCGCCCTACGAGCAGTACTTC.

Ten or more counts support this clonotype. The J gene is TRBJ2-1, the V gene TRBV7-6; either TRBD1 or TRBD2 may supply D (5 bases each). The CDR3 is made up of 13 amino acids. V was shortened by 6 bases and J by 7 bases, with 13 bases between the two germline ends. Germline CDR1 SGHVS, CDR2 FNYEAQ. The CDR3 DNA follows: TGTGCCAGCAGTGGGACGGTAAATAATGAGCAGTTCTTC. Translated: CASSGTVNNEQFF.